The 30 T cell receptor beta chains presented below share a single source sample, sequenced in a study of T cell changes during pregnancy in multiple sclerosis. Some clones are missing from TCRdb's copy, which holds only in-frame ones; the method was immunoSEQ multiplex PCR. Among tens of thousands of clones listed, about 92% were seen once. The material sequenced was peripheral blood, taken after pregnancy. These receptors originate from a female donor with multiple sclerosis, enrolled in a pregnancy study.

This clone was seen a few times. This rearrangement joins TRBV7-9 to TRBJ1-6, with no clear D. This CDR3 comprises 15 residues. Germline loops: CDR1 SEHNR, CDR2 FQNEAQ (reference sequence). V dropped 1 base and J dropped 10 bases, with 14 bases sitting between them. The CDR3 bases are TGTGCCAGCAGCTTAGAGGGAGGCTTAGGGTCACCCCTCCACTTT. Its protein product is CASSLEGGLGSPLHF.

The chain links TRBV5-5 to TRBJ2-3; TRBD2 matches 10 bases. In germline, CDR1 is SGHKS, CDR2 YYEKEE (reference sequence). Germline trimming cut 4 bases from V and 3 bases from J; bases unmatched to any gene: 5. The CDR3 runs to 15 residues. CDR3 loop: CASSTSSGRTDTQYF. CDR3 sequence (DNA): TGTGCCAGCAGCACCTCTAGCGGGAGAACAGATACGCAGTATTTT.

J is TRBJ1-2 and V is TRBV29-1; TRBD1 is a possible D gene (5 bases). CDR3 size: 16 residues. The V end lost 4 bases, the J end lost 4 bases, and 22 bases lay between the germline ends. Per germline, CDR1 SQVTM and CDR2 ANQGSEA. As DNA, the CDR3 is TGCAGCGTTGGTGGGGGGACGGACCCAGGGCGCTATGGCTACACCTTC. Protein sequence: CSVGGGTDPGRYGYTF. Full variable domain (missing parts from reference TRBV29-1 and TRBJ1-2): SAVISQKPSRDICQRGTSLTIQCQVDSQVTMMFWYRQQPGQSLTLIATANQGSEATYESGFVIDKFPISRPNLTFSTLTVSNMSPEDSSIYLCSVGGGTDPGRYGYTFGSGTRLTVV.

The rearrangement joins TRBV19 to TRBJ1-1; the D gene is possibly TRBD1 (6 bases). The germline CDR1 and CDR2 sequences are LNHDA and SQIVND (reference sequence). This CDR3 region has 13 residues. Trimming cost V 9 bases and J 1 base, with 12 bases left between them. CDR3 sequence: CASLQDRNTEAFF. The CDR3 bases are TGTGCCAGCCTCCAGGACAGGAACACTGAAGCTTTCTTT.

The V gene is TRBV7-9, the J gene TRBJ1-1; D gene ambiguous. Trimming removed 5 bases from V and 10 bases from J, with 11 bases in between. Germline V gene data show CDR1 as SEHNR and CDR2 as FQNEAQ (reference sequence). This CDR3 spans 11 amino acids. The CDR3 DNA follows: TGTGCCAGCAGCCCCGGGGAGGGAGCTTTCTTT. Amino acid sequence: CASSPGEGAFF. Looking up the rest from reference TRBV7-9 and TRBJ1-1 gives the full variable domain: DTGVSQNPRHKITKRGQNVTFRCDPISEHNRLYWYRQTLGQGPEFLTYFQNEAQLEKSRLLSDRFSAERPKGSFSTLEIQRTEQGDSAMYLCASSPGEGAFFGQGTRLTVV.

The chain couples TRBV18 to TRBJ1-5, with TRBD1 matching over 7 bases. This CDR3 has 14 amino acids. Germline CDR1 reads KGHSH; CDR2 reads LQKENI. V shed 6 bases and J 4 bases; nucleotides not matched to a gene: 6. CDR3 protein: CASSPGTANQPQHF. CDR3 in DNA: TGTGCCAGCTCGCCCGGGACAGCTAATCAGCCCCAGCATTTT.

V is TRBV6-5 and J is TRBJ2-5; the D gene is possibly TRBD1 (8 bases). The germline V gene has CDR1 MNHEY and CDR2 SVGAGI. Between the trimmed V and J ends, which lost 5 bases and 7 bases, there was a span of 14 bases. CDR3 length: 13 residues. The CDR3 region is CASSETGEGTQYF. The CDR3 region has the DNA TGTGCCAGCAGTGAGACAGGGGAGGGGACCCAGTACTTC.

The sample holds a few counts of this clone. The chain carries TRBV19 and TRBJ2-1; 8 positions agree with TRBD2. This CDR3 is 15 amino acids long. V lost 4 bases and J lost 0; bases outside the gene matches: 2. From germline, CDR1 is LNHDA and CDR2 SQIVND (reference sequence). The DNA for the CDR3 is TGTGCCAGTAGTAGACTAGCGAGCTCCTACAATGAGCAGTTCTTC. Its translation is CASSRLASSYNEQFF.

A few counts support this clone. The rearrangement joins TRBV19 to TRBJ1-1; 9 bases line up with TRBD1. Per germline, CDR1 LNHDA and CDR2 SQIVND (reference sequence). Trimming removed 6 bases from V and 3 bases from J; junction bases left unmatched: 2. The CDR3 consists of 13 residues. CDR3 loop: CASRGQGDTEAFF. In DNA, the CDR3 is TGTGCCAGTAGGGGACAGGGTGACACTGAAGCTTTCTTT.

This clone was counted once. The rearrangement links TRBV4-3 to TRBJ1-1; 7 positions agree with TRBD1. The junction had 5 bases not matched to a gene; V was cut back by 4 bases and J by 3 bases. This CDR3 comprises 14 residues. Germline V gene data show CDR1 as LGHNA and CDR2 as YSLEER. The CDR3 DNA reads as TGCGCCAGCAGCCTGACGGGGACAGACACTGAAGCTTTCTTT. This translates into CASSLTGTDTEAFF.

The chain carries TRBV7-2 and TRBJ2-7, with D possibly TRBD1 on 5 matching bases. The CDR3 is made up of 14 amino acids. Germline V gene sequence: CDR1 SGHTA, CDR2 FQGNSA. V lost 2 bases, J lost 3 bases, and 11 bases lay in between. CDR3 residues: CASSLNAGNYEQYF. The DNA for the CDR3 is TGTGCCAGCAGCTTAAACGCAGGGAACTACGAGCAGTACTTC.

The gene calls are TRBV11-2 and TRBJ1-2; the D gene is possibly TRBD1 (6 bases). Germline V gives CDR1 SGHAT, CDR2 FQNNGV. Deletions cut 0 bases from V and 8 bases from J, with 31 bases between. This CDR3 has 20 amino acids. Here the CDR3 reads CASSLDHWGGGGAIRRGYTF. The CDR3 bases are TGTGCCAGCAGCTTAGATCATTGGGGGGGCGGAGGAGCTATACGTCGGGGCTACACCTTC.

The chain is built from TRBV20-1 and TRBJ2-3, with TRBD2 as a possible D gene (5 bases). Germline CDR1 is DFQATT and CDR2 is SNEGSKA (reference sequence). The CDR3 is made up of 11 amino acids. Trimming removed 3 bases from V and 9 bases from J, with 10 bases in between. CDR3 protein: CSARGDYTQYF. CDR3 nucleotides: TGCAGTGCTAGGGGTGACTACACGCAGTATTTT.

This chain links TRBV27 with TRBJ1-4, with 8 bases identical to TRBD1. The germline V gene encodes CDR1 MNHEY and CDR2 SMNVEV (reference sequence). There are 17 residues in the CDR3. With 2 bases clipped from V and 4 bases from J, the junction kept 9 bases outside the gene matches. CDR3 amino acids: CASSLKPRDRLNEKLFF. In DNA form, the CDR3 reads TGTGCCAGCAGTTTAAAACCCCGGGACAGGCTTAATGAAAAACTGTTTTTT.

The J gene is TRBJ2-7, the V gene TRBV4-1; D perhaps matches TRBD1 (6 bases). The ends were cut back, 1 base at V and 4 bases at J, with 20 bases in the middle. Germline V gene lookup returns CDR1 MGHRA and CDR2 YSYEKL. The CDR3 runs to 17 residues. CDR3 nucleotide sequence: TGCGCCAGCAGCCAAGCTACCGGGACAAATAACCCGTACGAGCAGTACTTC. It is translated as CASSQATGTNNPYEQYF.

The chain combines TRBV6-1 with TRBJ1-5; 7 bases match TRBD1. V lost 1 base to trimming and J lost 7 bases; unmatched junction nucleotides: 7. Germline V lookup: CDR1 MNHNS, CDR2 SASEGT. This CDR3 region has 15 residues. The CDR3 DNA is TGTGCCAGCAGTGAAGTAGGGGGACAGACCCAGCCCCAGCATTTT. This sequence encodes CASSEVGGQTQPQHF.

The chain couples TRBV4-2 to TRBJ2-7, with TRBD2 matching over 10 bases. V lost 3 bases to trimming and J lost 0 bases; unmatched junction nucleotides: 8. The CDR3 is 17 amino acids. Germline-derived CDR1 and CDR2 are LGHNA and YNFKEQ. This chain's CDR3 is CASSQDLSGGSSYEQYF. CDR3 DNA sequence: TGTGCCAGCAGCCAGGACCTTAGCGGGGGGTCCTCCTACGAGCAGTACTTC.

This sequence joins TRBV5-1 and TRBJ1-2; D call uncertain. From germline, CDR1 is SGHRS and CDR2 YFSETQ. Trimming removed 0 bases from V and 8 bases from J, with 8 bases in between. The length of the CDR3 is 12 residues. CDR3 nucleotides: TGCGCCAGCAGCTTGGATCGGGGAGGCTACACCTTC. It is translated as CASSLDRGGYTF.

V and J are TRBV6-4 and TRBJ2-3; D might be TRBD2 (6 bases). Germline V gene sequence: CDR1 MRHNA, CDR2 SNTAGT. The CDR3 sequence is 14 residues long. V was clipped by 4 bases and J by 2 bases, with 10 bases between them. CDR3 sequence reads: CASSGGRDTDTQYF. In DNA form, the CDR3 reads TGTGCCAGCAGTGGAGGGCGGGACACAGATACGCAGTATTTT.

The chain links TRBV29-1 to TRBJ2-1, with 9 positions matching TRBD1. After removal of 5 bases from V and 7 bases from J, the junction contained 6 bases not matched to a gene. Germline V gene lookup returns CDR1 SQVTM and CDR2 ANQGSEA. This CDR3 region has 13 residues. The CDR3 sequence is CSVRDREKNEQFF. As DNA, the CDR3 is TGCAGCGTTCGGGACAGGGAGAAAAATGAGCAGTTCTTC.

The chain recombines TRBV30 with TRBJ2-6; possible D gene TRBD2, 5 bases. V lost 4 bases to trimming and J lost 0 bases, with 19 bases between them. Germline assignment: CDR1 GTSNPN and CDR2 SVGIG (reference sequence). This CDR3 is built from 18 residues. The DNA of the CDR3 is TGTGCCTGGAACGGTATGCCGGGGATCCCCTCTGGGGCCAACGTCCTGACTTTC. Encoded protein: CAWNGMPGIPSGANVLTF.

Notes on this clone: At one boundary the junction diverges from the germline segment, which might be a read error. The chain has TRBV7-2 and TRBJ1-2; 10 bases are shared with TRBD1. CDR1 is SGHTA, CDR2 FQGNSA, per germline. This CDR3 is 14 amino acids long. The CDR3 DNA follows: TGTGCCAGCAGCTTAGACGGGACAGGGGTAACCTTAGCCTTC. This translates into CASSLDGTGVTLAF.

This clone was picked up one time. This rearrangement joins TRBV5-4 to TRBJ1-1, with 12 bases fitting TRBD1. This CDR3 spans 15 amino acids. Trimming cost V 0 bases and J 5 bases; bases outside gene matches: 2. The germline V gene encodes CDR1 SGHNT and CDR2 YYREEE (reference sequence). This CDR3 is CASSLAGQGATEAFF. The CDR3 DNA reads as TGTGCCAGCAGCTTGGCGGGACAGGGGGCGACTGAAGCTTTCTTT.

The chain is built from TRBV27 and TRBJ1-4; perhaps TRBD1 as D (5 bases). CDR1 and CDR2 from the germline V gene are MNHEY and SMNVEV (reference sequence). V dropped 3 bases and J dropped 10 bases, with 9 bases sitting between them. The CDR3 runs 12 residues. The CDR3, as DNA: TGTGCCAGCAGTTTTGGGGCAGGAAAACTGTTTTTT. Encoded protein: CASSFGAGKLFF.

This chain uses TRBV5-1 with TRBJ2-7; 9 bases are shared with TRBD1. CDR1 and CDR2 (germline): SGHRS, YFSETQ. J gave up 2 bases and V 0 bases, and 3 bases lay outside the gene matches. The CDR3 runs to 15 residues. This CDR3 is CASSLGGQGAYEQYF. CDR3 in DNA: TGCGCCAGCAGCTTGGGGGGACAGGGAGCCTACGAGCAGTACTTC.

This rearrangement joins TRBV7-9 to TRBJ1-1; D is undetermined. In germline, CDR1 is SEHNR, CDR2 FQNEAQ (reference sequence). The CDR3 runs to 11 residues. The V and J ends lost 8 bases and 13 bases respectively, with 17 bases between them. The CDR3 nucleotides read TGTGCCAGCGAGACCGGGAGACCTGATTTCTTT. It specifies CASETGRPDFF.

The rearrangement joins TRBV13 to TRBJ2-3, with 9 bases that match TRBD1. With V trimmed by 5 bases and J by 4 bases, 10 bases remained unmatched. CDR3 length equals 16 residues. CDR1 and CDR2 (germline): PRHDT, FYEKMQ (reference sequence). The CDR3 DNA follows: TGTGCCAGCAGCCAAAAAGCGGGACAGGGAGCAGATACGCAGTATTTT. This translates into CASSQKAGQGADTQYF.

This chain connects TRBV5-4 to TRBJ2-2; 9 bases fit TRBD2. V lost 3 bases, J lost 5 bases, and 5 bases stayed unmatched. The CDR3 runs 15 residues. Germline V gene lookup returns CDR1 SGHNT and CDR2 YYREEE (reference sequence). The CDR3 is CASSSGTSRTGELFF. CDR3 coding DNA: TGTGCCAGCAGCTCCGGGACTAGCCGAACCGGGGAGCTGTTTTTT. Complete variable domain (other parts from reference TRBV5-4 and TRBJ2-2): ETGVTQSPTHLIKTRGQQVTLRCSSQSGHNTVSWYQQALGQGPQFIFQYYREEENGRGNFPPRFSGLQFPNYSSELNVNALELDDSALYLCASSSGTSRTGELFFGEGSRLTVL.

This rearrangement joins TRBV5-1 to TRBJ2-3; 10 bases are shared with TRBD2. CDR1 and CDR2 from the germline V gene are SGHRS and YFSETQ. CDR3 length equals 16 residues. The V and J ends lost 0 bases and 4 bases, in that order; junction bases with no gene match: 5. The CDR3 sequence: CASSLALAGGPDTQYF. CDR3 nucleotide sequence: TGCGCCAGCAGCTTGGCCTTAGCGGGAGGACCAGATACGCAGTATTTT.

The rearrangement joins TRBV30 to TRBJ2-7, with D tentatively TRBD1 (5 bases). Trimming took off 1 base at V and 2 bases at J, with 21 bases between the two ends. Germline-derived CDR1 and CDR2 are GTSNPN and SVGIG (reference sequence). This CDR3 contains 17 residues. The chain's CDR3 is CAWSGSRTSLGTYEQYF. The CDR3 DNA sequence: TGTGCCTGGAGTGGCAGTCGGACAAGCTTGGGGACCTACGAGCAGTACTTC.